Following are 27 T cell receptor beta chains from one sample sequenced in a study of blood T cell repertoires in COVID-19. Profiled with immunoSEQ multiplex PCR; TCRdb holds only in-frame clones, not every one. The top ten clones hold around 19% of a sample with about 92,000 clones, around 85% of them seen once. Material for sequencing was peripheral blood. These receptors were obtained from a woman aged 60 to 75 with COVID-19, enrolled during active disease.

CDR3 bases: TGTGCCAGCAGTTACCCGGACAGGGGATATGGCTACACCTTC. Its translation: CASSYPDRGYGYTF. This chain links TRBV6-6 with TRBJ1-2, with TRBD1 matching over 9 bases. J was trimmed by 5 bases and V by 2 bases; bases with no gene match: 3. Germline CDR1 and CDR2: MNHNY and SVGAGI (reference sequence). The CDR3 length is 14 residues.

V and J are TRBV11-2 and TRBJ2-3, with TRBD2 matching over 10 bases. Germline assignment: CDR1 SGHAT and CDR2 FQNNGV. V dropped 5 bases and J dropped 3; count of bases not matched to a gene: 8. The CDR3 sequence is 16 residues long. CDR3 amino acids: CASSATLAGVTDTQYF. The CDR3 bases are TGTGCCAGCAGCGCAACGCTAGCGGGGGTTACAGATACGCAGTATTTT.

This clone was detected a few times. The CDR3 region is CASNRGNYGYTF. For the CDR3, the DNA is TGTGCCAGCAACAGGGGGAACTATGGCTACACCTTC. The rearrangement links TRBV2 to TRBJ1-2; 8 positions match TRBD1. Germline V gene lookup returns CDR1 SNHLY and CDR2 FYNNEI. After removal of 7 bases from V and 2 bases from J, the junction contained 0 bases not matched to a gene. The CDR3 is made up of 12 amino acids.

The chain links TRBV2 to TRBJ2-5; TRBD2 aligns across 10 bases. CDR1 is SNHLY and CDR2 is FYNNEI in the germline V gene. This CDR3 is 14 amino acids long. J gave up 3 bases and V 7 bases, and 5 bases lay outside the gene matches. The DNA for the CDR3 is TGTGCCAGCATGGAACTAGCGGGGAAAGAGACCCAGTACTTC. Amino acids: CASMELAGKETQYF. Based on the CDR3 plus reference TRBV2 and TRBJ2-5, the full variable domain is EPEVTQTPSHQVTQMGQEVILRCVPISNHLYFYWYRQILGQKVEFLVSFYNNEISEKSEIFDDQFSVERPDGSNFTLKIRSTKLEDSAMYFCASMELAGKETQYFGPGTRLLVL.

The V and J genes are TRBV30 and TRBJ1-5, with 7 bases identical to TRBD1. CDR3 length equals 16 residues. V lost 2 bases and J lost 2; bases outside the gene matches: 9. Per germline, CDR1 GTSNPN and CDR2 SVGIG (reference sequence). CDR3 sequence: CAWSSGTAVGNQPQHF. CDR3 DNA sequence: TGTGCCTGGAGTTCAGGGACAGCCGTGGGCAATCAGCCCCAGCATTTT.

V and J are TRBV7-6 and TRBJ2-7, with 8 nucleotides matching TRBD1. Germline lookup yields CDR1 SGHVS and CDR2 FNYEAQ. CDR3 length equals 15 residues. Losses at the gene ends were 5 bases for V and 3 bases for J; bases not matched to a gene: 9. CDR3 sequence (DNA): TGTGCCAGCAGCCCCGGTCCCACAGGGGGCTACGAGCAGTACTTC. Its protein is CASSPGPTGGYEQYF.

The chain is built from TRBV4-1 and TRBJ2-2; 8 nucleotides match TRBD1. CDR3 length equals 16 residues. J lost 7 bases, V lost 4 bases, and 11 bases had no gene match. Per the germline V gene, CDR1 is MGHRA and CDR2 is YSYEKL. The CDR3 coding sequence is TGCGCCAGCAGCCCGGGACAGGACCCGTGGGGCGGGGAGCTGTTTTTT. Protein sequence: CASSPGQDPWGGELFF.

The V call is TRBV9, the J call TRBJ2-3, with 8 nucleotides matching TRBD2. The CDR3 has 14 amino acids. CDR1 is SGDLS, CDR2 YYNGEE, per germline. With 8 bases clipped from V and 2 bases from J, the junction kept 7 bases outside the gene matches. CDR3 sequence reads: CASKTSEATDTQYF. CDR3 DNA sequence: TGTGCCAGTAAGACTAGCGAGGCCACAGATACGCAGTATTTT.

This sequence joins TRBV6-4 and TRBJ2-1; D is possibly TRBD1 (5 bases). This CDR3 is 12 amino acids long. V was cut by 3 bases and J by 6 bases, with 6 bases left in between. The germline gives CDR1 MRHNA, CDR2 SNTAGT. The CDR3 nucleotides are TGTGCCAGCAGTGAAAGGGGCAATGAGCAGTTCTTC. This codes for CASSERGNEQFF.

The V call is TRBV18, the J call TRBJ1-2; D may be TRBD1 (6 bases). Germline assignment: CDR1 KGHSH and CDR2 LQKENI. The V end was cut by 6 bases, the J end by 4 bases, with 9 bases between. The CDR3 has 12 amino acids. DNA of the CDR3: TGTGCCAGCTCTGGACAGCCCTATGGCTACACCTTC. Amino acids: CASSGQPYGYTF.

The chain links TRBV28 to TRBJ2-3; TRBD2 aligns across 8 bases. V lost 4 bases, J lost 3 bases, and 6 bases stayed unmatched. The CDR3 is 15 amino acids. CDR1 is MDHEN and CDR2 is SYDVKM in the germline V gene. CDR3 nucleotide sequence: TGTGCCAGCAGTTCCGGGGGGGCCGGGACAGATACGCAGTATTTT. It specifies CASSSGGAGTDTQYF. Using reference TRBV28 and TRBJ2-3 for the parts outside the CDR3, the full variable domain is DVKVTQSSRYLVKRTGEKVFLECVQDMDHENMFWYRQDPGLGLRLIYFSYDVKMKEKGDIPEGYSVSREKKERFSLILESASTNQTSMYLCASSSGGAGTDTQYFGPGTRLTVL.

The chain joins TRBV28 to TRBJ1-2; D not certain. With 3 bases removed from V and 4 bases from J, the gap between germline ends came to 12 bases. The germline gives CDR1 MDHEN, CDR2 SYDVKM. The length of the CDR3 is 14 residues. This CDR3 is CASSLVRTSYGYTF. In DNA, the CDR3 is TGTGCCAGCAGTTTGGTCAGGACTTCCTATGGCTACACCTTC.

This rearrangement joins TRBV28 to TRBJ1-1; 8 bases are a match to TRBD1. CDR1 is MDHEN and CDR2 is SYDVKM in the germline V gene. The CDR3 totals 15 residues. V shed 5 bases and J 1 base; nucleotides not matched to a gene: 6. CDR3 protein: CASSGPDRGNTEAFF. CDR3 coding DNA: TGTGCCAGCAGTGGCCCCGACAGGGGGAACACTGAAGCTTTCTTT.

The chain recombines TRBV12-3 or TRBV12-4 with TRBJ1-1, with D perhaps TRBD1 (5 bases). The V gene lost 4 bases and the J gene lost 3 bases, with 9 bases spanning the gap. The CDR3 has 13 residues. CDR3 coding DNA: TGTGCCAGCAGTTCCGGGGACTACACTGAAGCTTTCTTT. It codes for CASSSGDYTEAFF.

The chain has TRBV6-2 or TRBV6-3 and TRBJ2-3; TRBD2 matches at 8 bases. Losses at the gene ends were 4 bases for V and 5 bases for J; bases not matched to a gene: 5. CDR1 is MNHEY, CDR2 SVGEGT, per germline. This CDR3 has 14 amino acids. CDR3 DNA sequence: TGTGCCAGCAGTTCCTCGCGGGGGGAAGATACGCAGTATTTT. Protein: CASSSSRGEDTQYF.

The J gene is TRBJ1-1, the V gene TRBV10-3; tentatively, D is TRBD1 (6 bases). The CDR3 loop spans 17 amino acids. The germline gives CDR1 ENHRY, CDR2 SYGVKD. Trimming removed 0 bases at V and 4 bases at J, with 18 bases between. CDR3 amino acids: CAISESMSNRDGTEAFF. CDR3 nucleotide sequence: TGTGCCATCAGTGAGTCGATGTCAAACAGGGATGGCACTGAAGCTTTCTTT.

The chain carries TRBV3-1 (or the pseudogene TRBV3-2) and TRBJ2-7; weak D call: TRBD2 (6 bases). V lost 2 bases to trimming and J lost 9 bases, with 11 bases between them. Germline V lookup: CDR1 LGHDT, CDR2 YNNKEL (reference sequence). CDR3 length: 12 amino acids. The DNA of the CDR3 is TGTGCCAGCAGCCAAACGGGGGTTGGGCAGTACTTC. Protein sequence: CASSQTGVGQYF.

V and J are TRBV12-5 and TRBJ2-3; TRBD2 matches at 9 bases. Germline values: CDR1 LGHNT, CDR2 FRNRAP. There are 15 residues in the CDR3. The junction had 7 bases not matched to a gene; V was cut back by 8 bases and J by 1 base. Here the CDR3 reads CASSKTSGGTDTQYF. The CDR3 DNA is TGTGCTAGTAGTAAGACTAGCGGAGGCACAGATACGCAGTATTTT.

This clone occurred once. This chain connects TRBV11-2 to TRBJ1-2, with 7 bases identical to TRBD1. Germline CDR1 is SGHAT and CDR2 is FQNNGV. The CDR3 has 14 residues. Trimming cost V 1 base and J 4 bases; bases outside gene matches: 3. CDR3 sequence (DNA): TGTGCCAGCAGCTTAGGGCCAGGGGGCTATGGCTACACCTTC. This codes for CASSLGPGGYGYTF.

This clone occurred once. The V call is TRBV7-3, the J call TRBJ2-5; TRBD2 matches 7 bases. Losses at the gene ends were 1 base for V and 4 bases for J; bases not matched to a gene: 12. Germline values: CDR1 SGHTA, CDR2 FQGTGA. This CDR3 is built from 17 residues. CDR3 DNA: TGTGCCAGCAGCTTAAAGCTGGTAGCGGGCCCAGGAGAGACCCAGTACTTC. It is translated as CASSLKLVAGPGETQYF. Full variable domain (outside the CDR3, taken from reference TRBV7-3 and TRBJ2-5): GAGVSQTPSNKVTEKGKYVELRCDPISGHTALYWYRQSLGQGPEFLIYFQGTGAADDSGLPNDRFFAVRPEGSVSTLKIQRTERGDSAVYLCASSLKLVAGPGETQYFGPGTRLLVL.

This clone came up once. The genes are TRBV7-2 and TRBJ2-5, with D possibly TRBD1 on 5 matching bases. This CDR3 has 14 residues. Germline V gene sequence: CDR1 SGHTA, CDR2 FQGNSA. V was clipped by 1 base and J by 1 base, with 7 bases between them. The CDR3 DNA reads TGTGCCAGCAGCTTAGTCGACAGCCAAGAGACCCAGTACTTC. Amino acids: CASSLVDSQETQYF.

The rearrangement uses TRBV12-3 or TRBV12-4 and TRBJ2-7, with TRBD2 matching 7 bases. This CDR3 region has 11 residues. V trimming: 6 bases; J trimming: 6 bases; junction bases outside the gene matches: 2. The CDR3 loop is CASSRGGEQYF. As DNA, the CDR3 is TGTGCCAGCAGCCGCGGGGGCGAGCAGTACTTC.

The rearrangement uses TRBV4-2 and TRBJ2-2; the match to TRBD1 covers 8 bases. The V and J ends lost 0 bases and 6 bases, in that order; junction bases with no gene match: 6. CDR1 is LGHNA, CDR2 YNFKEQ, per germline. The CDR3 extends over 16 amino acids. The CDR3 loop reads CASSQETGVFSGELFF. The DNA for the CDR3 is TGTGCCAGCAGCCAAGAGACAGGGGTTTTTTCCGGGGAGCTGTTTTTT.

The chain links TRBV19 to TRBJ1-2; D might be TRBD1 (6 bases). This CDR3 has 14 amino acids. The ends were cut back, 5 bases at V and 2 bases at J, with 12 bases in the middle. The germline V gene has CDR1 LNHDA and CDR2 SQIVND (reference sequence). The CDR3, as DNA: TGTGCCAGTAGTCCGGGACATCGGAACTATGGCTACACCTTC. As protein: CASSPGHRNYGYTF.

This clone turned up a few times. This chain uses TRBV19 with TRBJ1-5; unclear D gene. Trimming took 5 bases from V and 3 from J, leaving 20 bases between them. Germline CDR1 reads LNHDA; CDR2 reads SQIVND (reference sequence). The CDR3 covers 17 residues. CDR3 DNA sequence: TGTGCCAGTAGTCTGCTGACAAGGTCGGATTACAATCAGCCCCAGCATTTT. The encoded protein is CASSLLTRSDYNQPQHF.

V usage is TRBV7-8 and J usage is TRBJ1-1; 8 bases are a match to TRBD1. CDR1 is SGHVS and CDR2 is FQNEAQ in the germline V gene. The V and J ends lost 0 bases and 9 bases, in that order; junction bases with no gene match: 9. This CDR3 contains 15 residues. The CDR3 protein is CASSLATGGGIKAFF. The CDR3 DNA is TGTGCCAGCAGCTTAGCAACAGGGGGAGGAATTAAAGCTTTCTTT. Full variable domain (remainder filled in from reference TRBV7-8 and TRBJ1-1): GAGVSQSPRYKVAKRGQDVALRCDPISGHVSLFWYQQALGQGPEFLTYFQNEAQLDKSGLPSDRFFAERPEGSVSTLKIQRTQQEDSAVYLCASSLATGGGIKAFFGQGTRLTVV.

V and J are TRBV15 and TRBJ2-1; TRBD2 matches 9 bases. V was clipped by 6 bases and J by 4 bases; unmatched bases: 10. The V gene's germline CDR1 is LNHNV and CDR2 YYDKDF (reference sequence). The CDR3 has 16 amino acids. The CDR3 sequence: CATRSAAGGPYNEQFF. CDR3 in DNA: TGTGCCACCAGGAGTGCGGCGGGGGGGCCTTACAATGAGCAGTTCTTC.